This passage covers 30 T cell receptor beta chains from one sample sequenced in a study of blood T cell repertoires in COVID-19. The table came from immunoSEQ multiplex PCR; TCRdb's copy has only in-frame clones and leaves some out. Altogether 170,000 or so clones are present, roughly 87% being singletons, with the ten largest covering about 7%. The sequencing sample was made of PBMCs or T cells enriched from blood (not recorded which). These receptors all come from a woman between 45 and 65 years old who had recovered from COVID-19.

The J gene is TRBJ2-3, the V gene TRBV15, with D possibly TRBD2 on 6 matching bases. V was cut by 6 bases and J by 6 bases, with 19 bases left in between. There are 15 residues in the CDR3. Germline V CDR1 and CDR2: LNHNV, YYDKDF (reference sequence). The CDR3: CATSEGPTSTDTQYF. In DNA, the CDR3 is TGTGCCACCAGTGAGGGGCCGACTAGTACGGATACGCAGTATTTT.

This CDR3 is CASSQSSGQGFYEQYF. In nucleotides, the CDR3 is TGTGCCAGCAGCCAATCAAGTGGACAGGGGTTCTACGAGCAGTACTTC. The chain couples TRBV4-2 to TRBJ2-7; 9 nucleotides line up with TRBD1. V shed 2 bases and J 3 bases; nucleotides not matched to a gene: 8. The length of the CDR3 is 16 residues. Looked up from germline, CDR1 is LGHNA and CDR2 is YNFKEQ.

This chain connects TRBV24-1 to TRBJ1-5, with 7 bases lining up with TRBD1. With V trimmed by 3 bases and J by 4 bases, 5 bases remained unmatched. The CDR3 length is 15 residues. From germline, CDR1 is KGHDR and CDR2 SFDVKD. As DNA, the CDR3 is TGTGCCACCAGTGATCCCGGGACAGAGAATCAGCCCCAGCATTTT. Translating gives CATSDPGTENQPQHF.

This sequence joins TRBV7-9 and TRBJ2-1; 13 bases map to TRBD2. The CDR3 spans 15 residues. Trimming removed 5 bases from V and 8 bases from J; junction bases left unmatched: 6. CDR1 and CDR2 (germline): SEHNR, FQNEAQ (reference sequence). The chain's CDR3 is CASSPRTSGSYEQFF. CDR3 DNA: TGTGCCAGCAGCCCTAGGACTAGCGGGAGTTATGAGCAGTTCTTC.

As DNA, the CDR3 is TGTGCCAGCAGCCGAGCGGACAGACGGGATCCCCTGTTTTTT. Residues: CASSRADRRDPLFF. The genes are TRBV7-9 and TRBJ1-4; perhaps TRBD1 as D (6 bases). Germline V gives CDR1 SEHNR, CDR2 FQNEAQ (reference sequence). There are 14 residues in the CDR3. Trimming removed 5 bases at V and 14 bases at J, with 21 bases between. The full variable domain, its missing parts supplied by reference TRBV7-9 and TRBJ1-4, is DTGVSQNPRHKITKRGQNVTFRCDPISEHNRLYWYRQTLGQGPEFLTYFQNEAQLEKSRLLSDRFSAERPKGSFSTLEIQRTEQGDSAMYLCASSRADRRDPLFFGSGTQLSVL.

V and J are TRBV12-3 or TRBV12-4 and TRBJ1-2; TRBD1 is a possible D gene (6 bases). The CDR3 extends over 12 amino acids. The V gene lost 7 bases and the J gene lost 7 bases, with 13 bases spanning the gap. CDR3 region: CASMGAGFGYTF. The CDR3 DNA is TGTGCCAGCATGGGGGCTGGGTTTGGCTACACCTTC.

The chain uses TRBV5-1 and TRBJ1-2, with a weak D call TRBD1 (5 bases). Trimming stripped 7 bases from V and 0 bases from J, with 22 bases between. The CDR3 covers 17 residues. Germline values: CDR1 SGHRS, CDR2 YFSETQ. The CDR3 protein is CASGTDTDGRANYGYTF. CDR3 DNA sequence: TGCGCCAGCGGGACTGATACGGACGGAAGAGCTAACTATGGCTACACCTTC. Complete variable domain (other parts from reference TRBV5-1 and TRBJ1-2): KAGVTQTPRYLIKTRGQQVTLSCSPISGHRSVSWYQQTPGQGLQFLFEYFSETQRNKGNFPGRFSGRQFSNSRSEMNVSTLELGDSALYLCASGTDTDGRANYGYTFGSGTRLTVV.

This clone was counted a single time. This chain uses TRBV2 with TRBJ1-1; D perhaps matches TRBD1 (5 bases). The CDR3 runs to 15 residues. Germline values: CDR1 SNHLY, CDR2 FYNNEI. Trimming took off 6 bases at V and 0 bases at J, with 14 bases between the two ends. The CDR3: CASSPRGGVNTEAFF. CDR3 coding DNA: TGTGCCAGCAGCCCCCGGGGAGGGGTGAACACTGAAGCTTTCTTT. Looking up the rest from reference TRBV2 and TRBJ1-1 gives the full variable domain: EPEVTQTPSHQVTQMGQEVILRCVPISNHLYFYWYRQILGQKVEFLVSFYNNEISEKSEIFDDQFSVERPDGSNFTLKIRSTKLEDSAMYFCASSPRGGVNTEAFFGQGTRLTVV.

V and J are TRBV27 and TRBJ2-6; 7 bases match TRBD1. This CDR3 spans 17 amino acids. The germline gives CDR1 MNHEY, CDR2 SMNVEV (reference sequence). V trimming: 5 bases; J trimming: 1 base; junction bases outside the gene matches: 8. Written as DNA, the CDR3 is TGTGCCAGCAGTCCAAGGGACAGTTTGTCTGGGGCCAACGTCCTGACTTTC. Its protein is CASSPRDSLSGANVLTF.

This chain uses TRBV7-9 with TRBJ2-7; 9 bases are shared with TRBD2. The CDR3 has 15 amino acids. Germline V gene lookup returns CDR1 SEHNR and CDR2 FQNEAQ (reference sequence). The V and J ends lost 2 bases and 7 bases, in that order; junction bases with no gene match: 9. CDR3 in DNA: TGTGCCAGCAGCTTAATAGCGGGAGTTTCGAAAGAGCAGTACTTC. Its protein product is CASSLIAGVSKEQYF.

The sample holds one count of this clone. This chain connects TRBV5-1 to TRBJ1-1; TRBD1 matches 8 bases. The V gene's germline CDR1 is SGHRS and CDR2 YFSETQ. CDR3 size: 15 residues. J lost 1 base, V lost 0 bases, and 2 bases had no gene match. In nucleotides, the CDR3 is TGCGCCAGCAGCTTGGAGGGGACAGGGAACACTGAAGCTTTCTTT. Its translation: CASSLEGTGNTEAFF. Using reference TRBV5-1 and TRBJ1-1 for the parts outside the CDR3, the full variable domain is KAGVTQTPRYLIKTRGQQVTLSCSPISGHRSVSWYQQTPGQGLQFLFEYFSETQRNKGNFPGRFSGRQFSNSRSEMNVSTLELGDSALYLCASSLEGTGNTEAFFGQGTRLTVV.

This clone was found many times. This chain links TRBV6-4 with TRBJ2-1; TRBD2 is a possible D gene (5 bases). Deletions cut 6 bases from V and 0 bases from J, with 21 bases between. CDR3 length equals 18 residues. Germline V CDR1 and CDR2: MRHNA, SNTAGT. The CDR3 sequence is CASSPVNEGLLSYNEQFF. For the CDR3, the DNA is TGTGCCAGCAGCCCCGTCAACGAGGGCCTACTCTCCTACAATGAGCAGTTCTTC.

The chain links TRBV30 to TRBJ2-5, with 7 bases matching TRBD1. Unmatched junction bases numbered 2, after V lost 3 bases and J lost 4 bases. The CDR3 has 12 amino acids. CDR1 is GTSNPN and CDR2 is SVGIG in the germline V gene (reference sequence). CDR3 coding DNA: TGTGCCTGGAGCTACAGGGGAGAGACCCAGTACTTC. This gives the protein CAWSYRGETQYF.

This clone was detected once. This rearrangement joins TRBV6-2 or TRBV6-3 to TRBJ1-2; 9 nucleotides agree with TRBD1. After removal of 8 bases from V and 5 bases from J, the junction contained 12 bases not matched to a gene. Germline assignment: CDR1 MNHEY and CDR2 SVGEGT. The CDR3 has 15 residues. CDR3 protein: CASRLNRGLGYGYTF. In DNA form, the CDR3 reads TGTGCCAGCCGCCTAAACAGGGGGCTAGGATATGGCTACACCTTC.

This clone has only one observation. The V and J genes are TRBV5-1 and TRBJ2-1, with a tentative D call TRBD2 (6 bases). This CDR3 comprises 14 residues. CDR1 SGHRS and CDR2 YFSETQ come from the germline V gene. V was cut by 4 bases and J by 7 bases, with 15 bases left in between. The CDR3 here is CASSVTSGWNEQFF. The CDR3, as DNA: TGCGCCAGCAGCGTAACAAGCGGGTGGAATGAGCAGTTCTTC.

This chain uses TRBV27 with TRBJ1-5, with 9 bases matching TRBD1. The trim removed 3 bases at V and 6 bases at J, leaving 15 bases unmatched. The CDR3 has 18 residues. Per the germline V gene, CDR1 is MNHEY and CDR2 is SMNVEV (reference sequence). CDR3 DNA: TGTGCCAGCAGTTTCTGCATTTCGGACAGGGGACATAGTCAGCCCCAGCATTTT. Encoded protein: CASSFCISDRGHSQPQHF.

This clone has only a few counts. Here the CDR3 reads CATSDPGQIPGELFF. The CDR3 bases are TGTGCCACCAGTGACCCTGGACAGATCCCCGGGGAGCTGTTTTTT. The rearrangement joins TRBV24-1 to TRBJ2-2; D is perhaps TRBD1 (6 bases). Looked up from germline, CDR1 is KGHDR and CDR2 is SFDVKD. CDR3 length equals 15 residues. V was clipped by 4 bases and J by 6 bases, with 14 bases between them.

The CDR3: CASSSTGGGSQPQHF. The CDR3 DNA reads as TGTGCCAGCAGCTCAACAGGAGGAGGGAGTCAGCCCCAGCATTTT. The J gene is TRBJ1-5, the V gene TRBV4-2; possible D gene TRBD1, 5 bases. With 5 bases removed from V and 6 bases from J, the gap between germline ends came to 17 bases. Germline V lookup: CDR1 LGHNA, CDR2 YNFKEQ. There are 15 residues in the CDR3.

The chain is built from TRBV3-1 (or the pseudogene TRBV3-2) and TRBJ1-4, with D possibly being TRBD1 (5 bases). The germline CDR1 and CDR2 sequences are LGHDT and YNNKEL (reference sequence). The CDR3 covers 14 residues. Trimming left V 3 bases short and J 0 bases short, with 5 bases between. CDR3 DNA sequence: TGTGCCAGCAGCCAGACAGCAACTAATGAAAAACTGTTTTTT. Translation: CASSQTATNEKLFF.

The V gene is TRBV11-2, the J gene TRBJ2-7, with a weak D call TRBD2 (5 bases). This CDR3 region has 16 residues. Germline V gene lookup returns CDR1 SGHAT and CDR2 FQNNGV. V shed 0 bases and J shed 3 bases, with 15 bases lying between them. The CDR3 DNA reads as TGTGCCAGCAGCTTAGAGGCCGGACTTAAAGGCTACGAGCAGTACTTC. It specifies CASSLEAGLKGYEQYF.

CDR3 sequence reads: CASSLGANTGELFF. The CDR3 DNA reads TGTGCCAGCAGCTTAGGAGCAAACACCGGGGAGCTGTTTTTT. V usage is TRBV7-9 and J usage is TRBJ2-2, with D uncertain. The CDR3 loop spans 14 amino acids. V was cut by 1 base and J by 2 bases, with 5 bases left in between. CDR1 is SEHNR, CDR2 FQNEAQ, per germline (reference sequence).

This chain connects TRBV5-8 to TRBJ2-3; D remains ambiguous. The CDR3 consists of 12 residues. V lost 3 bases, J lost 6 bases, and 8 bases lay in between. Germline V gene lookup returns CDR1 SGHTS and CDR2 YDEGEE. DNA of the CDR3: TGTGCCAGCAGCTCTACCGGGGATACGCAGTATTTT. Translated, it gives CASSSTGDTQYF.

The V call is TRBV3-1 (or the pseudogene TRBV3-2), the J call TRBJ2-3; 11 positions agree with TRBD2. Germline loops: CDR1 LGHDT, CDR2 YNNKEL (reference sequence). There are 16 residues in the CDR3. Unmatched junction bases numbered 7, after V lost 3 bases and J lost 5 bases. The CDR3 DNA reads TGTGCCAGCAGCCATGGGACTAGCGGAGTAAAAGATACGCAGTATTTT. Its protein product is CASSHGTSGVKDTQYF.

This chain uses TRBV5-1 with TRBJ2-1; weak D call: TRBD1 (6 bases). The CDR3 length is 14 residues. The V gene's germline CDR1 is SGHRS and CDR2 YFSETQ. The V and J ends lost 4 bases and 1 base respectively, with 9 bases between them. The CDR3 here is CASSAGQSYNEQFF. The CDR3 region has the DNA TGCGCCAGCAGCGCAGGACAGTCCTACAATGAGCAGTTCTTC.

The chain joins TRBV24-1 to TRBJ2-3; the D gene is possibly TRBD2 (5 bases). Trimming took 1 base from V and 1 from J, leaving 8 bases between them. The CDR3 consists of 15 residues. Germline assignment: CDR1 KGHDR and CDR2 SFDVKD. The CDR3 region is CATSDFRAGTDTQYF. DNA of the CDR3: TGTGCCACCAGTGATTTTCGAGCGGGCACAGATACGCAGTATTTT.

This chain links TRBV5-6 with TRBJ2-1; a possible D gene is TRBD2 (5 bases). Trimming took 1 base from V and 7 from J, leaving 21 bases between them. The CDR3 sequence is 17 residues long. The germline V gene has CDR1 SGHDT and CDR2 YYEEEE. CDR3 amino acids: CASSLTPGAAVTNEQFF. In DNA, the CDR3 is TGTGCCAGCAGCTTGACTCCCGGAGCGGCGGTGACGAATGAGCAGTTCTTC.

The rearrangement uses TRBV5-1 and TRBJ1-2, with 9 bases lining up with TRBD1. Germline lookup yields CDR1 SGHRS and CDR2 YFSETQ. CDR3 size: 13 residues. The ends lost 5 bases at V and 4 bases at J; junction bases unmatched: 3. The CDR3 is CASSQTGGYGYTF. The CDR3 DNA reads TGCGCCAGCAGTCAGACAGGGGGCTATGGCTACACCTTC.

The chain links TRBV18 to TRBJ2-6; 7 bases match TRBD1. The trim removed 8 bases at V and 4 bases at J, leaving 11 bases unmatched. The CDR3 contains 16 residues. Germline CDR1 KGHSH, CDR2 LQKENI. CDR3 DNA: TGTGCCAGCCACCAGGCCAGGGGGTCAGGGGCCAACGTCCTGACTTTC. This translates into CASHQARGSGANVLTF.

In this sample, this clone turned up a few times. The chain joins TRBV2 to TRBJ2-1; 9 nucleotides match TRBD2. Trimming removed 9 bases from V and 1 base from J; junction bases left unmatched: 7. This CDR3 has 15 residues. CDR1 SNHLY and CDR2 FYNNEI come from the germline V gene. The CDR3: CARSSGRRSYNEQFF. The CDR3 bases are TGTGCCAGATCAAGCGGGAGGAGGTCCTACAATGAGCAGTTCTTC. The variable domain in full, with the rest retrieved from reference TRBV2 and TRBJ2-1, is EPEVTQTPSHQVTQMGQEVILRCVPISNHLYFYWYRQILGQKVEFLVSFYNNEISEKSEIFDDQFSVERPDGSNFTLKIRSTKLEDSAMYFCARSSGRRSYNEQFFGPGTRLTVL.

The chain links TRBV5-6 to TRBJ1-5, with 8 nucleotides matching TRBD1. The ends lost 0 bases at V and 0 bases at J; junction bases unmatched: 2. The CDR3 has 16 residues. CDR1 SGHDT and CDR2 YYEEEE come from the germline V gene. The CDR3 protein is CASSLGTGSSNQPQHF. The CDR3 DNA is TGTGCCAGCAGCTTGGGGACAGGGAGTAGCAATCAGCCCCAGCATTTT. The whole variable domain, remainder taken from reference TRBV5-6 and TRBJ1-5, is DAGVTQSPTHLIKTRGQQVTLRCSPKSGHDTVSWYQQALGQGPQFIFQYYEEEERQRGNFPDRFSGHQFPNYSSELNVNALLLGDSALYLCASSLGTGSSNQPQHFGDGTRLSIL.